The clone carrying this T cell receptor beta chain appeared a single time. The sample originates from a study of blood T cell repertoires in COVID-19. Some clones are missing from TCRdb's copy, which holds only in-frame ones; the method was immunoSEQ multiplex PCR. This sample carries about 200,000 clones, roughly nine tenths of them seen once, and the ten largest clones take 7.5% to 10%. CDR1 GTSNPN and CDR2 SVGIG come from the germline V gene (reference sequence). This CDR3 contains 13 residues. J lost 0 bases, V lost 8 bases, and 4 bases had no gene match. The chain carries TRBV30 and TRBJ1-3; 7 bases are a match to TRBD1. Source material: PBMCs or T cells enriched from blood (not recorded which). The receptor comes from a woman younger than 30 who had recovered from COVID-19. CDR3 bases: TGTGCCGGGACAGAGGACTCTGGAAACACCATATATTTT. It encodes CAGTEDSGNTIYF. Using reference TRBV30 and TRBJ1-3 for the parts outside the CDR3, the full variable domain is SQTIHQWPATLVQPVGSPLSLECTVEGTSNPNLYWYRQAAGRGLQLLFYSVGIGQISSEVPQNLSASRPQDRQFILSSKKLLLSDSGFYLCAGTEDSGNTIYFGEGSWLTVV.